The rows below give T cell receptor beta chains drawn from one sample of a study of cytomegalovirus exposure and HLA in healthy donors. The table came from immunoSEQ multiplex PCR; TCRdb's copy has only in-frame clones and leaves some out. There are approximately 110,000 clones in the sample; about four fifths occur only once, and 1% to 1.5% lies in the top ten. The material sequenced was PBMCs. These receptors were taken from a man in his forties or fifties in good health and CMV-seronegative. Both conserved end residues are part of each CDR3. The D gene is left open where the match is weak. Clone size appears in some rows only: once, few, many, or a class for an expanded clone.

D	V	size	J	DNA	CDR3
TRBD2	TRBV9	-	TRBJ2-3	TGTGCCAGCAGCTTCCTCAGCGGGGGGGCGGGAGATACGCAGTATTTT	CASSFLSGGAGDTQYF
-	TRBV5-1	-	TRBJ2-1	TGCGCCAGCAATTCGAGGGTCGATGAGCAGTTCTTC	CASNSRVDEQFF
TRBD1	TRBV6-1	-	TRBJ1-5	TGTGCCAGCAGTACGGACAGGGGGAGCAATCAGCCCCAGCATTTT	CASSTDRGSNQPQHF
TRBD2	TRBV5-4	-	TRBJ2-7	TGTGCCAGCAGCTTAAGACTAGCCTCCTACGAGCAGTACTTC	CASSLRLASYEQYF
TRBD1	TRBV4-2	once	TRBJ2-2	TGTGCCAGCAGCCCTTCGACAGGGGGAGTCGGGGAGCTGTTTTTT	CASSPSTGGVGELFF
-	TRBV27	-	TRBJ2-1	TGTGCCAGCAGTTTAAACGGGGGCTCCTACAATGAGCAGTTCTTC	CASSLNGGSYNEQFF
TRBD1	TRBV6-5	-	TRBJ1-2	TGTGCCAGCTCGATCGACAGGGGGAAGATCTATGGCTACACCTTC	CASSIDRGKIYGYTF
-	TRBV6-5	-	TRBJ2-2	TGTGCCAGCGAGGGCACCGGGGAGCTGTTTTTT	CASEGTGELFF
-	TRBV5-1	-	TRBJ2-5	TGCGCCAGCAGCTTGGTCGGAGGGCTAGAGACCCAGTACTTC	CASSLVGGLETQYF
-	TRBV19	-	TRBJ1-5	TGTGCCAGTAGTATCTTAGGGGTGGGCAATCAGCCCCAGCATTTT	CASSILGVGNQPQHF
TRBD1	TRBV19	-	TRBJ1-1	TGTGCCAGTAGTGGAGGTGCAGGGGGAACGACTGAAGCTTTCTTT	CASSGGAGGTTEAFF
TRBD2	TRBV5-4	-	TRBJ2-3	TGTGCCAGCAGCCCCTCCCCGGGACTAGCGCCGCAGGGCACAGATACGCAGTATTTT	CASSPSPGLAPQGTDTQYF
-	TRBV27	-	TRBJ2-7	TGTGCCAGCAGTTTCTATACTCCGGACTACTACGAGCAGTACTTC	CASSFYTPDYYEQYF
-	TRBV29-1	few	TRBJ1-2	TGCAGCGTTGAAGACGGGTTTGGCTACACCTTC	CSVEDGFGYTF
-	TRBV15	-	TRBJ1-4	TGTGCCACCAGCAGAGCAGAAAAACTGTTTTTT	CATSRAEKLFF
TRBD2	TRBV5-1	-	TRBJ2-1	TGCGCCAGCAGCCCGGGACTAGCGGACAATGAGCAGTTCTTC	CASSPGLADNEQFF
TRBD2	TRBV5-4	-	TRBJ2-7	TGTGCCAGCAGCTTCGGGGGGGTCGGGCACGAGCAGTACTTC	CASSFGGVGHEQYF
-	TRBV29-1	few	TRBJ2-3	TGCAGCGTTCCCCCTACCGGCACAGATACGCAGTATTTT	CSVPPTGTDTQYF
-	TRBV7-6	once	TRBJ2-7	TGTGCCAGCAGCTTAGTACTTTATGAGGAGCAGTACTTC	CASSLVLYEEQYF
TRBD1	TRBV30	-	TRBJ2-7	TGTGCCTCGACAGGGGATTCCTACGAGCAGTACTTC	CASTGDSYEQYF
TRBD1	TRBV4-1	-	TRBJ1-2	TGCGCCAGCCGAACCGTTGGGACAGAAACGGGCTATGGCTACACCTTC	CASRTVGTETGYGYTF
TRBD1	TRBV7-8	-	TRBJ2-2	TGTGCCAGCAGTTCCCCGGGGACAGTTGTCGGGGAGCTGTTTTTT	CASSSPGTVVGELFF
-	TRBV5-1	-	TRBJ2-5	TGCGCCAGCAGCTTCGTCCCAGGGCGCCAGTACTTC	CASSFVPGRQYF
-	TRBV9	-	TRBJ2-5	TGTGCCAGCAGCGTAAACGGGAAAGAGACCCAGTACTTC	CASSVNGKETQYF
-	TRBV6-1	-	TRBJ1-6	TGTGCCAGCAGTGAATCCGACAGGTCTTTTTCACCCCTCCACTTT	CASSESDRSFSPLHF
-	TRBV2	-	TRBJ2-1	TGTGCCAGCACCGTTTCGGGGGAGGTGTACAATGAGCAGTTCTTC	CASTVSGEVYNEQFF
-	TRBV7-2	-	TRBJ2-7	TGTGCCAGCAGCTTAGGAGCTGGACTAATAGCTTTCGAGCAGTACTTC	CASSLGAGLIAFEQYF
TRBD1	TRBV2	once	TRBJ1-2	TGTGCCAGCACGAGGGGACAGGGGGTCTATGGCTACACCTTC	CASTRGQGVYGYTF
-	TRBV2	-	TRBJ1-1	TGTGCCAGCGCCCGAGGGGGAGCTTTCTTT	CASARGGAFF
TRBD2	TRBV2	-	TRBJ2-7	TGTGCCAGCAGTGATCGGCGGGAGGCCGTCCACGAGCAGTACTTC	CASSDRREAVHEQYF
TRBD1	TRBV5-1	-	TRBJ2-3	TGCGCCAGCAGCTTTCGGGACAGAAGCACAGATACGCAGTATTTT	CASSFRDRSTDTQYF
TRBD1	TRBV6-5	-	TRBJ1-5	TGTGCCAGCCAGGACAGGGGGCAAAGTCAGCCCCAGCATTTT	CASQDRGQSQPQHF
TRBD1	TRBV5-1	-	TRBJ2-7	TGCGCCAGCAGCTTGGGGGGACAGGGGGGTTACGAGCAGTACTTC	CASSLGGQGGYEQYF
TRBD1	TRBV7-9	few	TRBJ2-7	TGTGCCAGCAGCCCCGGGACAGGGGGCTACGAGCAGTACTTC	CASSPGTGGYEQYF
TRBD2	TRBV6-5	-	TRBJ2-1	TGTGCCAGCAGTTACTCTGGCGGGAGAAGGGGTGAGCAGTTCTTC	CASSYSGGRRGEQFF
TRBD2	TRBV5-4	-	TRBJ2-3	TGTGCCAGCAGCTCGCCGGCTAGCGGTTGGGCAGATACGCAGTATTTT	CASSSPASGWADTQYF
TRBD2	TRBV4-2	few	TRBJ2-1	TGTGCCAGCAGCCAGGCGGGGGGAGTTGGTAATGAGCAGTTCTTC	CASSQAGGVGNEQFF
-	TRBV30	-	TRBJ1-2	TGTGCCTGGAGCGCCCGGAACAGGTATACCTTC	CAWSARNRYTF
-	TRBV5-4	-	TRBJ2-7	TGTGCCAGCAGCTTGGTTCGGGAGAACGAGCAGTACTTC	CASSLVRENEQYF
TRBD2	TRBV6-5	-	TRBJ2-2	TGTGCCAGCAGTTACACGGGGGGGAACACCGGGGAGCTGTTTTTT	CASSYTGGNTGELFF
TRBD1	TRBV30	few	TRBJ1-5	TGTGCCTGGAGTGTACAGGGGAATCAGCCCCAGCATTTT	CAWSVQGNQPQHF
TRBD1	TRBV19	once	TRBJ1-5	TGTGCCAGTAGTGCCACCGGGACAGGGTATCAGCCCCAGCATTTT	CASSATGTGYQPQHF
TRBD2	TRBV7-6	-	TRBJ2-5	TGTGCCAGCAGCCAGGGACTAGCGGGAGAGGTAGAGACCCAGTACTTC	CASSQGLAGEVETQYF
-	TRBV29-1	few	TRBJ2-5	TGCAGCGTAGGGACTCAAGAGACCCAGTACTTC	CSVGTQETQYF
TRBD2	TRBV29-1	-	TRBJ2-7	TGCAGCGTCGTTGGGACTAGCGGCTCTAGCTCCTACGAGCAGTACTTC	CSVVGTSGSSSYEQYF
-	TRBV4-1	few	TRBJ1-1	TGCGCCAGCAGCCAGGTACGTGTAGCTCAGGGGTACACTGAAGCTTTCTTT	CASSQVRVAQGYTEAFF
-	TRBV11-3	-	TRBJ2-5	TGTGCCAGCAGCTTAGGGTCTGAGCAAGAGACCCAGTACTTC	CASSLGSEQETQYF
-	TRBV6-1	once	TRBJ2-1	TGTGCTCTTTCTCGGTCAGGGGATGAGCAGTTCTTC	CALSRSGDEQFF
-	TRBV29-1	-	TRBJ1-1	TGCAGCGTTGAGACAGAAGCTTTCTTT	CSVETEAFF
-	TRBV6-5	-	TRBJ1-4	TGTGCCAGCAGTAATGGCGGCGGGTTGGCTGAAAAACTGTTTTTT	CASSNGGGLAEKLFF
-	TRBV6-6	few	TRBJ2-1	TGTGCCAGCCTGGCAGGGGATGAGCAGTTCTTC	CASLAGDEQFF
TRBD1	TRBV5-6	few	TRBJ2-3	TGTGCCAGCAGCTTGGGAACCCTCGGGACAGGGGTCCCAGATACGCAGTATTTT	CASSLGTLGTGVPDTQYF